The clone carrying this T cell receptor (beta chain) was seen at least ten times. Its matching antigen is unknown. These data belong to a study of Graves' ophthalmopathy and Graves' hyperthyroidism. Study details: Peripheral blood samples were taken at initial diagnosis, before any treatment.

Notes on the study in general: Its predictions of ophthalmopathy progression gave the model around 71% sensitivity and about 78% specificity. Clonotypes were expanded in thyroid at above 0.001 frequency, and most also appeared in blood.

Germline V lookup: CDR1 SGHTA, CDR2 FQGTGA. The ends were cut back, 2 bases at V and 0 bases at J, with 11 bases in the middle. The length of the CDR3 is 16 residues. Amplifying from RNA transcripts, the study obtained TCR beta CDR3 regions. HTBI primers were employed in first-round RT-PCR, then a second-round multiplex PCR followed. TCRdb used MiXCR to reprocess the multiplex PCR reads, holding one entry per CDR3 protein. The table records about 740,000 distinct CDR3 sequences, approximately 40% of them present only once. The genes are TRBV7-3 and TRBJ1-3; D uncertain. The sample taken for sequencing was peripheral blood. The receptor comes from an adult man with Graves' ophthalmopathy. In nucleotides, the CDR3 is TGTGCCAGCAGCTTAGAAGGACTGCACTCTGGAAACACCATATATTTT. This encodes CASSLEGLHSGNTIYF.